This section outlines one T cell receptor beta chain sequence together with its context. This entry is derived from a study of blood T cell repertoires in COVID-19. Across the study: Whether acute or convalescent, the COVID-19 samples came from the United States, Italy and Spain.

Germline CDR1 and CDR2: SGHRS and YFSETQ. The CDR3 runs to 16 residues. With 0 bases removed from V and 5 bases from J, the gap between germline ends came to 18 bases. The method was immunoSEQ multiplex PCR; TCRdb's version includes in-frame clones alone and lacks a portion of them. Here the sample spans tens of thousands of clones, around four fifths being singletons. The sequenced material came from peripheral blood. The chain employs TRBV5-1 and TRBJ2-7, with D possibly matching TRBD2 (5 bases). The source of this sequence is a human donor in a cohort sampled during active COVID-19. CDR3 sequence reads: CASSLGFSDERNEQYF. In nucleotides, the CDR3 is TGCGCCAGCAGCTTGGGTTTTAGCGATGAAAGGAACGAGCAGTACTTC.